Listed below are T cell receptor beta chains from one sample, sequenced in a study of T cell responses to AZD1222 COVID-19 vaccine. Here immunoSEQ multiplex PCR was the method, and the copy in TCRdb shows in-frame clones only, minus some. The data show about 140,000 clones, around 90% seen once. The sequencing used peripheral blood, collected on day 0 of AZD1222 vaccination. Receptor source: an adult in good health. The CDR3 runs from the conserved cysteine through the conserved F or W. The D gene is left open where the match is weak. Expanded clones are given a class, and other clones once, few, many or no size at all.

clone_size	v_call	j_call	d_call	cdr3_aa	cdr3_nt
.	TRBV7-9	TRBJ1-1	.	CASSPRDTEAFF	TGTGCCAGCAGCCCGAGGGACACTGAAGCTTTCTTT
.	TRBV27	TRBJ1-2	.	CASSYGGAFNYGYTF	TGTGCCAGCAGTTACGGGGGCGCATTTAACTATGGCTACACCTTC
.	TRBV10-3	TRBJ1-2	.	CAISAGESYTF	TGTGCCATCAGTGCAGGGGAAAGCTACACCTTC
.	TRBV9	TRBJ1-1	.	CASSVGDARSTEAFF	TGTGCCAGCAGCGTAGGAGACGCGAGGAGCACTGAAGCTTTCTTT
.	TRBV7-9	TRBJ1-5	.	CASSHPTRDVYSNQPQHF	TGTGCCAGCAGCCACCCCACTCGGGACGTATATAGCAATCAGCCCCAGCATTTT
.	TRBV28	TRBJ1-2	.	CASKDTSYGYTF	TGTGCCAGCAAGGACACCAGCTATGGCTACACCTTC
.	TRBV6-5	TRBJ2-7	.	CASSRALQGYEQYF	TGTGCCAGCAGTCGTGCCTTGCAGGGCTACGAGCAGTACTTC
.	TRBV7-6	TRBJ2-1	TRBD1	CASSLASQGAQGEQFF	TGTGCCAGCAGCTTAGCGTCCCAGGGGGCGCAGGGTGAGCAGTTCTTC
.	TRBV6-1	TRBJ1-2	TRBD1	CASSEARGGQSYGYTF	TGTGCCAGCAGTGAAGCGAGGGGGGGACAGTCCTATGGCTACACCTTC
.	TRBV29-1	TRBJ1-5	.	CSVGTQPQHF	TGCAGCGTTGGAACTCAGCCCCAGCATTTT
.	TRBV7-8	TRBJ2-1	TRBD1	CASIPGGRYPGSEQFF	TGTGCCAGCATCCCAGGGGGTCGATACCCGGGGAGTGAGCAGTTCTTC
.	TRBV30	TRBJ1-2	.	CAWTWDTLGYTF	TGTGCCTGGACCTGGGATACGCTCGGCTACACCTTC
.	TRBV4-3	TRBJ2-2	.	CASSQVPTGELFF	TGCGCCAGCAGCCAAGTGCCCACCGGGGAGCTGTTTTTT
.	TRBV12-3/TRBV12-4	TRBJ2-5	.	CASSLDRETQYF	TGTGCCAGCAGTTTAGACCGGGAGACCCAGTACTTC
once	TRBV2	TRBJ1-5	.	CASSESLRGNQPQHF	TGTGCCAGCAGTGAAAGTTTGAGAGGGAATCAGCCCCAGCATTTT
.	TRBV5-1	TRBJ2-1	TRBD2	CASRRSGGYNEQFF	TGCGCCAGCAGGAGGAGCGGGGGTTACAATGAGCAGTTCTTC
.	TRBV29-1	TRBJ1-1	.	CSGGRQSNTEAFF	TGCAGCGGGGGCAGACAGTCTAACACTGAAGCTTTCTTT
.	TRBV19	TRBJ1-3	.	CASGGFNSGNTIYF	TGTGCCAGTGGGGGGTTTAACTCTGGAAACACCATATATTTT
.	TRBV5-1	TRBJ2-1	.	CASSLDGTYNEQFF	TGCGCCAGCAGCTTGGACGGGACTTACAATGAGCAGTTCTTC
.	TRBV7-3	TRBJ1-1	.	CASSESGPWNTEAFF	TGTGCCAGCAGCGAATCGGGACCCTGGAACACTGAAGCTTTCTTT
.	TRBV12-5	TRBJ2-2	TRBD2	CASGGLAGGIGGELFF	TGTGCTAGTGGAGGCTTAGCGGGAGGTATCGGCGGGGAGCTGTTTTTT
.	TRBV30	TRBJ1-1	.	CAWEGRRAEAFF	TGTGCCTGGGAGGGCCGCCGGGCTGAAGCTTTCTTT
once	TRBV28	TRBJ2-3	.	CASSSPRGLATRTDTQYF	TGTGCCAGCAGTTCTCCCCGAGGATTAGCGACGCGCACAGATACGCAGTATTTT
.	TRBV9	TRBJ1-6	.	CASTRFGSRNSPLHF	TGTGCCAGCACCCGGTTTGGATCCCGTAATTCACCCCTCCACTTT
.	TRBV10-3	TRBJ1-1	.	CAIRGDATEAFF	TGTGCCATCAGGGGGGACGCCACTGAAGCTTTCTTT
.	TRBV7-8	TRBJ2-4	TRBD2	CASSLSWTSTLAKNIQYF	TGTGCCAGCAGCTTAAGTTGGACTAGTACCTTAGCCAAAAACATTCAGTACTTC
.	TRBV6-4	TRBJ1-6	.	CASSDSRGTPLHF	TGTGCCAGCAGTGACTCGAGAGGGACACCCCTCCACTTT
.	TRBV7-2	TRBJ1-5	TRBD1	CASSFGQGPYSNQPQHF	TGTGCCAGCAGCTTCGGACAGGGGCCTTATAGCAATCAGCCCCAGCATTTT
.	TRBV5-5	TRBJ1-1	.	CASSRGGNTEAFF	TGTGCCAGCAGTCGGGGGGGAAACACTGAAGCTTTCTTT
.	TRBV27	TRBJ1-4	TRBD1	CASSVSTFWTGGEKLFF	TGTGCCAGCAGTGTCTCCACCTTCTGGACAGGGGGTGAAAAACTGTTTTTT
.	TRBV2	TRBJ1-1	.	CASREGGRHTEAFF	TGTGCCAGCAGGGAGGGGGGTCGGCACACTGAAGCTTTCTTT